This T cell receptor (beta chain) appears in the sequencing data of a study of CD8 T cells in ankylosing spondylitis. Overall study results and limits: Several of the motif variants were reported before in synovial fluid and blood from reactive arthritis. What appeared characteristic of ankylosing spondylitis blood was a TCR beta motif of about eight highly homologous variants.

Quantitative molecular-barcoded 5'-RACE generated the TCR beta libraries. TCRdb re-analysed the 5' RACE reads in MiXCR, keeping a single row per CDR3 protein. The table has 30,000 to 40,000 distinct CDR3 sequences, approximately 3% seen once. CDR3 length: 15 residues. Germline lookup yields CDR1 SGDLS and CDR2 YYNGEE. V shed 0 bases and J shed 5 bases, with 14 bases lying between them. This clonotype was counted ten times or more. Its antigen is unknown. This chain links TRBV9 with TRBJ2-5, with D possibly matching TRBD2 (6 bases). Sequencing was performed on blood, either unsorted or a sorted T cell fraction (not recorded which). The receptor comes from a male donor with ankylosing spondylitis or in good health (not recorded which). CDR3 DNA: TGTGCCAGCAGCGTAGGTGTCGGTGGGAGGGAGACCCAGTACTTC. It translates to CASSVGVGGRETQYF.